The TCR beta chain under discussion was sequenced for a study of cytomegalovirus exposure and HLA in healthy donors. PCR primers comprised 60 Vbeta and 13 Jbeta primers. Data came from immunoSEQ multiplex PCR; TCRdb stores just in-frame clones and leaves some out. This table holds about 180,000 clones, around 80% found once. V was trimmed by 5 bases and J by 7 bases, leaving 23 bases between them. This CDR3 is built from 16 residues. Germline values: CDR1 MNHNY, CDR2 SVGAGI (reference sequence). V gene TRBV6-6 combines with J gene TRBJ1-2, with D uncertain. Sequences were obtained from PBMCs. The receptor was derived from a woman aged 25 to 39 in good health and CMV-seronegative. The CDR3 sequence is CASSANIGGGPAGYTF. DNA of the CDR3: TGTGCCAGCAGTGCGAATATTGGAGGAGGGCCCGCTGGCTACACCTTC.